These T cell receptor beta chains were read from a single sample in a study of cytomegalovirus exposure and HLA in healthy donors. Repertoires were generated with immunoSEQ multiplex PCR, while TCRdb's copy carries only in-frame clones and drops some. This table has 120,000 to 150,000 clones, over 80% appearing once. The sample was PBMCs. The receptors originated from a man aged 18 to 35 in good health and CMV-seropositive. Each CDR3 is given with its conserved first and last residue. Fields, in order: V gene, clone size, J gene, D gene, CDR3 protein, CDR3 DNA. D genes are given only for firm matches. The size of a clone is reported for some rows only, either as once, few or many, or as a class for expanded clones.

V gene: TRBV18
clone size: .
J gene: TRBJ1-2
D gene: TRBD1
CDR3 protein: CASSPPEAEGARNHGYTF
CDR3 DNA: TGTGCCAGCTCACCACCGGAGGCAGAGGGGGCGCGGAACCATGGCTACACCTTC

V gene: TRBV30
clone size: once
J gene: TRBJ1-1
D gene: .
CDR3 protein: CAWSFDSTEAFF
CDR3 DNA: TGTGCCTGGAGCTTCGACAGCACTGAAGCTTTCTTT

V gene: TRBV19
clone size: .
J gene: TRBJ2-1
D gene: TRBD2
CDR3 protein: CASRSLAGGSLEQFF
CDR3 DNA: TGTGCCAGTAGATCACTAGCGGGGGGGTCTCTTGAGCAGTTCTTC

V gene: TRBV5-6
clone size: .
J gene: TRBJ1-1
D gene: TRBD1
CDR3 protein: CASSYRTGGNTEAFF
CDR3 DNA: TGTGCCAGCAGCTACCGGACAGGGGGGAACACTGAAGCTTTCTTT

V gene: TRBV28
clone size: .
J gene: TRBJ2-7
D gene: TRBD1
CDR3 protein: CASSLPGQGYEQYF
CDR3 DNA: TGTGCCAGCAGTCTCCCGGGACAGGGTTACGAGCAGTACTTC

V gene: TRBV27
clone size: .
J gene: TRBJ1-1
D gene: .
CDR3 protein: CASSLSGGGEGEAFF
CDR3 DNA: TGTGCCAGCAGTTTATCTGGGGGGGGTGAAGGTGAAGCTTTCTTT

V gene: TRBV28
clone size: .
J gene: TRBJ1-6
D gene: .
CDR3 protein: CASNSGRGYNSPLHF
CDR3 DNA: TGTGCCAGCAATTCAGGTCGGGGATACAATTCACCCCTCCACTTT

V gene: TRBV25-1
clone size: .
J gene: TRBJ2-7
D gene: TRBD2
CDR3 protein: CASSESLIAGWNEQYF
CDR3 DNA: TGTGCCAGCAGTGAATCATTAATAGCGGGATGGAACGAGCAGTACTTC

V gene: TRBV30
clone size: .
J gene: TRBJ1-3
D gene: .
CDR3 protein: CAWRENTVSGNTIYF
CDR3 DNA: TGTGCCTGGCGGGAGAACACAGTCTCTGGAAACACCATATATTTT

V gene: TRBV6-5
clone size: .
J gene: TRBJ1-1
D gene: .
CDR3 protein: CASSYIANTEAFF
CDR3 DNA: TGTGCCAGCAGTTACATAGCGAACACTGAAGCTTTCTTT

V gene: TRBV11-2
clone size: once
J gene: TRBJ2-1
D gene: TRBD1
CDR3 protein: CASRETGTGYNEQFF
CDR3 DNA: TGTGCCAGCAGGGAAACCGGGACAGGTTACAATGAGCAGTTCTTC

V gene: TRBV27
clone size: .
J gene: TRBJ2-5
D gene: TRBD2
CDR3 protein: CASSPLAGGTGETQYF
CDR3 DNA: TGTGCCAGCAGCCCCCTAGCGGGGGGGACGGGAGAGACCCAGTACTTC

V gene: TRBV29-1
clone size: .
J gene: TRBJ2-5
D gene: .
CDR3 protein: CSGLGRRGSETQYF
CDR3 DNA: TGCAGCGGATTGGGTAGGCGGGGAAGTGAGACCCAGTACTTC

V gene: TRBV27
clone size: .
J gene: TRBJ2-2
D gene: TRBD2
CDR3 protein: CASSLVRLAGVESGELFF
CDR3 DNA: TGTGCCAGCAGTTTAGTTCGACTAGCGGGAGTGGAGTCCGGGGAGCTGTTTTTT

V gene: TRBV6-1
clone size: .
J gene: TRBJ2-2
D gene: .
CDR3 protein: CASSEEDWVSGELFF
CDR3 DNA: TGTGCCAGCAGTGAAGAGGACTGGGTATCCGGGGAGCTGTTTTTT

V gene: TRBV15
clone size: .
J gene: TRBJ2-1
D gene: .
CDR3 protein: CATSRDPRVSPIDEQFF
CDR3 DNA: TGTGCCACCAGCAGAGATCCCAGGGTTTCCCCCATCGATGAGCAGTTCTTC

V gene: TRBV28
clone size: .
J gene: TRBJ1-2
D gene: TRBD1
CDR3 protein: CASSLDRGRRGYTF
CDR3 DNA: TGTGCCAGCAGTTTAGACAGGGGGCGACGAGGCTACACCTTC

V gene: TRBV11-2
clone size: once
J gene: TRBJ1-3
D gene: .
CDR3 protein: CASSLLSSGNTIYF
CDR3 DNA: TGTGCCAGCAGCTTACTTTCCTCTGGAAACACCATATATTTT

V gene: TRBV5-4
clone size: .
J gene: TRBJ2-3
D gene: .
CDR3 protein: CASSAPYVNSQYF
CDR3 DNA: TGTGCCAGCAGCGCCCCATACGTGAACTCGCAGTATTTT

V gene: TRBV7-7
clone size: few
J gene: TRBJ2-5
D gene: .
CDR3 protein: CASSPTSGRGTQYF
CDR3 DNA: TGTGCCAGCAGCCCCACAAGTGGGAGAGGGACCCAGTACTTC

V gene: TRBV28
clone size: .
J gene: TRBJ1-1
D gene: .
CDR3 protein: CASILQWGGVNTEAFF
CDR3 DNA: TGTGCCAGCATCCTACAATGGGGGGGAGTCAACACTGAAGCTTTCTTT

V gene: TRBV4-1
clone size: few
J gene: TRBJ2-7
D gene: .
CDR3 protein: CASSQDATYEQYF
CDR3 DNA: TGCGCCAGCAGCCAAGATGCAACATACGAGCAGTACTTC

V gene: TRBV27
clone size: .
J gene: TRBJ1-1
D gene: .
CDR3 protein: CASSLYRFRSTKMNTEAFF
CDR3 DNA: TGTGCCAGCAGTTTATACAGGTTTCGTTCCACTAAAATGAACACTGAAGCTTTCTTT

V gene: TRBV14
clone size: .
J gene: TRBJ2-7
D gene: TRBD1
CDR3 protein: CASRRTGAYEQYF
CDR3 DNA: TGTGCCAGCAGACGGACAGGGGCTTACGAGCAGTACTTC

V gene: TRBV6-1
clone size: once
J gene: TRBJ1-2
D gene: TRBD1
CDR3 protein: CANSERQGIGYTF
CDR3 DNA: TGTGCCAACAGTGAAAGACAGGGCATAGGCTACACCTTC

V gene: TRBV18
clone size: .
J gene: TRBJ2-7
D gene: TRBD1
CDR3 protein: CASSNGQGYEQYF
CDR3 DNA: TGTGCCAGCTCAAACGGACAGGGCTACGAGCAGTACTTC

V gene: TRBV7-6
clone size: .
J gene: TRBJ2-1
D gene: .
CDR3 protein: CASSSTPSSGNEQFF
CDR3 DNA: TGTGCCAGCAGCTCTACGCCGTCATCGGGGAATGAGCAGTTCTTC

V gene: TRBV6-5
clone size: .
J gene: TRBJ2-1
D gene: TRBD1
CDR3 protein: CASSYSSGGNEQFF
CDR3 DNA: TGTGCCAGCAGTTACTCATCAGGGGGAAATGAGCAGTTCTTC

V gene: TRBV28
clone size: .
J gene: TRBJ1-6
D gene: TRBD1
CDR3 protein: CASRRTGVSPLHF
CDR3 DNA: TGTGCCAGCAGGCGGACAGGGGTTTCACCCCTCCACTTT

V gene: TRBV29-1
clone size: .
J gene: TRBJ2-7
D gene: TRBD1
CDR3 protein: CSVGGQGSEQYF
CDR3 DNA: TGCAGCGTTGGGGGACAGGGAAGCGAGCAGTACTTC

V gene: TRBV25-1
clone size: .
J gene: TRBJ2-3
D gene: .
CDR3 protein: CASSELGGGTQYF
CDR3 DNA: TGTGCCAGCAGTGAATTAGGGGGTGGTACGCAGTATTTT

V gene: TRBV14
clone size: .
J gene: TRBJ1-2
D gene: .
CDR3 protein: CASRQGSGYTF
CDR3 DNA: TGTGCCAGCAGACAGGGCAGTGGCTACACCTTC

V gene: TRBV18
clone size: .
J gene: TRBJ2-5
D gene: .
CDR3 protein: CASSPAGQLQETQYF
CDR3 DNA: TGTGCCAGCTCACCAGCCGGACAGCTCCAAGAGACCCAGTACTTC

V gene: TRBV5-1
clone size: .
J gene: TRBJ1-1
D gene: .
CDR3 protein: CASSLAQDTEAFF
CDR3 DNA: TGCGCCAGCAGCTTGGCTCAGGACACTGAAGCTTTCTTT

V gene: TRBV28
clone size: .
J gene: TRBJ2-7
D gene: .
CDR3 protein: CASRTATYEQYF
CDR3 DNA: TGTGCCAGCAGGACTGCTACCTACGAGCAGTACTTC

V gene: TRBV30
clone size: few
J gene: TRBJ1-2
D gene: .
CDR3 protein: CAWRDGTRGYTF
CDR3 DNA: TGTGCCTGGAGAGACGGGACACGCGGCTACACCTTC

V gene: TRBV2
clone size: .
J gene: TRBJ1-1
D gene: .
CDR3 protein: CASSTQGGTEAFF
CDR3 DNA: TGTGCCAGCAGTACTCAGGGAGGCACTGAAGCTTTCTTT

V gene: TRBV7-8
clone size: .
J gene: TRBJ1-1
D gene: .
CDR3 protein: CASSLAGFSTEAFF
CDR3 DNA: TGTGCCAGCAGCTTGGCGGGGTTTAGCACTGAAGCTTTCTTT

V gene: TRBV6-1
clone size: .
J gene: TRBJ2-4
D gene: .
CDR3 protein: CASSEAGRALAKNIQYF
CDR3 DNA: TGTGCCAGCAGTGAAGCGGGGCGTGCGCTGGCCAAAAACATTCAGTACTTC

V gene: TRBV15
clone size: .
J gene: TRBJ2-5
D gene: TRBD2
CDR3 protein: CATSFRALAGGVRETQYF
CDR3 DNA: TGTGCCACCAGCTTCCGGGCCCTAGCGGGGGGGGTCCGGGAGACCCAGTACTTC

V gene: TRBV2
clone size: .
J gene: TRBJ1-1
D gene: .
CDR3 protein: CASGPGRTEAFF
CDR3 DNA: TGTGCCAGCGGTCCTGGCCGCACTGAAGCTTTCTTT

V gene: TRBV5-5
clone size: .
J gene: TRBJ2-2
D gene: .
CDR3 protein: CASSSGTGELFF
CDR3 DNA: TGTGCCAGCAGTTCCGGGACCGGGGAGCTGTTTTTT

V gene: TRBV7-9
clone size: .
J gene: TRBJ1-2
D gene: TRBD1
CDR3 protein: CASSSRTGSLGIYGYTF
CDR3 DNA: TGTGCCAGCAGCTCTCGGACAGGCTCTCTTGGTATTTATGGCTACACCTTC

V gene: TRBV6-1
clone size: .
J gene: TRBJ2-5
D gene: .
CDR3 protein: CASSTGPPETQYF
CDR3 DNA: TGTGCCAGCAGTACAGGGCCCCCCGAGACCCAGTACTTC

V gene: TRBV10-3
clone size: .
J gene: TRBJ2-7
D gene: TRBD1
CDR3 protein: CAISESIQGARNEQYF
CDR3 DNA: TGTGCCATCAGTGAGTCGATACAGGGGGCGCGGAACGAGCAGTACTTC

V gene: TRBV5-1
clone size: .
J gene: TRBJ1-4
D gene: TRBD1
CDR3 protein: CASSLGTGDEKLFF
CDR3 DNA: TGCGCCAGCAGCTTGGGGACAGGGGACGAAAAACTGTTTTTT

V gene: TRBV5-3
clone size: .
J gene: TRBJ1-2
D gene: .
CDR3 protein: CARSLWGEAYGYTF
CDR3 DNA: TGTGCCAGAAGCTTGTGGGGAGAGGCCTATGGCTACACCTTC

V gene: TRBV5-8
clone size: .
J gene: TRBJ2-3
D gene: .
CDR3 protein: CASDRGGRREDTQYF
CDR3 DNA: TGTGCCAGTGACAGGGGCGGGAGACGAGAAGATACGCAGTATTTT

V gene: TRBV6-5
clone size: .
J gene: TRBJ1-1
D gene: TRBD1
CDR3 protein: CASSGQGAGTEAFF
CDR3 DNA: TGTGCCAGCAGTGGACAGGGGGCCGGGACTGAAGCTTTCTTT

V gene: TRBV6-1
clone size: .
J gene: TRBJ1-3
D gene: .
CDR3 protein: CASKSDSGNTIYF
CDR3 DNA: TGTGCCAGCAAATCAGACTCTGGAAACACCATATATTTT

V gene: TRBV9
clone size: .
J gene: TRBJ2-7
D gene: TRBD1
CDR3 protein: CASSVGTGGFYEQYF
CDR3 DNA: TGTGCCAGCAGCGTAGGGACAGGAGGCTTCTACGAGCAGTACTTC

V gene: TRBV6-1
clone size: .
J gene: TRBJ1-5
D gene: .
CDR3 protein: CASRGGNQPQHF
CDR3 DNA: TGTGCCAGCAGGGGAGGCAATCAGCCCCAGCATTTT

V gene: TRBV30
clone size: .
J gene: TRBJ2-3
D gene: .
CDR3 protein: CAWSPSDTQYF
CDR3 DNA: TGTGCCTGGAGTCCCTCAGATACGCAGTATTTT